The 24 T cell receptor beta chains below all came from one sample that was sequenced in a study of cytomegalovirus exposure and HLA in healthy donors. Method: immunoSEQ multiplex PCR; TCRdb's copy keeps in-frame clones and lacks some. The sample includes fewer than 250,000 clones, 87% of them seen just once. Sequenced sample: PBMCs. The receptors derive from a man younger than 35 in good health and CMV-seronegative.

CDR3 amino acids: CASSSDTYNEQFF. CDR3 in DNA: TGTGCCAGCAGTTCGGACACGTACAATGAGCAGTTCTTC. V gene TRBV27 combines with J gene TRBJ2-1; weak D call: TRBD1 (5 bases). Trimming stripped 4 bases from V and 4 bases from J, with 8 bases between. Germline loops: CDR1 MNHEY, CDR2 SMNVEV (reference sequence). This CDR3 has 13 amino acids.

A single count supports this clone. The V gene is TRBV5-1, the J gene TRBJ1-1; D is unresolved. The germline V and J ends were trimmed by 0 bases and 4 bases, with 10 bases remaining between them. Germline V gene sequence: CDR1 SGHRS, CDR2 YFSETQ. The CDR3 is 14 amino acids. The CDR3, as DNA: TGCGCCAGCAGCTTGGATTTTACAAGCACTGAAGCTTTCTTT. Amino acids: CASSLDFTSTEAFF.

Written as DNA, the CDR3 is TGTGCCAGCAGCGGCCAGGGCCATTCTCTACCCCACTATGGCTACACCTTC. Protein: CASSGQGHSLPHYGYTF. The chain couples TRBV5-4 to TRBJ1-2; D is possibly TRBD1 (5 bases). This CDR3 region has 17 residues. The germline V and J ends were trimmed by 4 bases and 3 bases, with 22 bases remaining between them. Germline V CDR1 and CDR2: SGHNT, YYREEE (reference sequence).

The rearrangement uses TRBV4-1 and TRBJ2-4; possible D gene TRBD1, 5 bases. CDR1 MGHRA and CDR2 YSYEKL come from the germline V gene. This CDR3 has 15 residues. Between the trimmed V and J ends, which lost 1 base and 5 bases, there was a span of 12 bases. The CDR3 loop reads CASSQVGRGENIQYF. In DNA, the CDR3 is TGCGCCAGCAGCCAAGTTGGAAGGGGTGAAAACATTCAGTACTTC.

A single count supports this clone. The J gene is TRBJ1-1, the V gene TRBV5-4, with D possibly TRBD1 on 5 matching bases. V was trimmed by 0 bases and J by 4 bases, leaving 7 bases between them. From germline, CDR1 is SGHNT and CDR2 YYREEE (reference sequence). This CDR3 contains 13 residues. This CDR3 reads CASSLDRTTEAFF. The CDR3 nucleotides are TGTGCCAGCAGCTTGGACAGGACCACTGAAGCTTTCTTT.

The CDR3 coding sequence is TGTGCCAGCAGTTTACAGGGTCCAAACACCATATATTTT. This translates into CASSLQGPNTIYF. The V call is TRBV28, the J call TRBJ1-3, with D possibly TRBD1 on 5 matching bases. CDR1 is MDHEN and CDR2 is SYDVKM in the germline V gene. The V and J ends lost 2 bases and 6 bases respectively, with 8 bases between them. The CDR3 loop spans 13 amino acids. The full variable domain, completed using reference TRBV28 and TRBJ1-3, is DVKVTQSSRYLVKRTGEKVFLECVQDMDHENMFWYRQDPGLGLRLIYFSYDVKMKEKGDIPEGYSVSREKKERFSLILESASTNQTSMYLCASSLQGPNTIYFGEGSWLTVV.

In regard to this clone: Different DNA sequences within this sample yield the same CDR3. The chain links TRBV28 to TRBJ2-3; a possible D gene is TRBD1 (6 bases). This CDR3 spans 12 amino acids. CDR1 is MDHEN and CDR2 is SYDVKM in the germline V gene. The germline V and J ends were trimmed by 5 bases and 5 bases, with 8 bases remaining between them. CDR3 coding DNA: TGTGCCAGCAGTCTCAGGGGAGATACGCAGTATTTT. As protein: CASSLRGDTQYF. The full variable domain, with the rest looked up from reference TRBV28 and TRBJ2-3, is DVKVTQSSRYLVKRTGEKVFLECVQDMDHENMFWYRQDPGLGLRLIYFSYDVKMKEKGDIPEGYSVSREKKERFSLILESASTNQTSMYLCASSLRGDTQYFGPGTRLTVL.

This chain joins TRBV6-1 and TRBJ1-1, with D unresolved. V was clipped by 7 bases and J by 10 bases, with 16 bases between them. This CDR3 is 12 amino acids long. The germline gives CDR1 MNHNS, CDR2 SASEGT. The CDR3 DNA reads TGTGCCAGCATCGTATCGGGTTTAGGAGCTTTCTTT. As protein: CASIVSGLGAFF.

The V gene is TRBV5-1, the J gene TRBJ1-4; 8 nucleotides line up with TRBD1. Germline lookup yields CDR1 SGHRS and CDR2 YFSETQ. This CDR3 contains 14 residues. The ends lost 8 bases at V and 8 bases at J; junction bases unmatched: 11. CDR3 in amino acids: CASKPGTGNEKLFF. The DNA for the CDR3 is TGCGCCAGTAAACCCGGGACAGGAAACGAAAAACTGTTTTTT.

Here the CDR3 reads CASGLVEETQYF. The CDR3 DNA reads TGTGCTAGTGGTTTGGTCGAAGAGACCCAGTACTTC. The rearrangement links TRBV12-5 to TRBJ2-5, with D unclear. Deletions cut 0 bases from V and 3 bases from J, with 2 bases between. CDR1 and CDR2 (germline): LGHNT, FRNRAP. The CDR3 runs 12 residues.

This clone came up once. V gene TRBV5-5 combines with J gene TRBJ2-7, with TRBD1 identical over 8 bases. The CDR3 length is 15 residues. V shed 0 bases and J 2 bases; nucleotides not matched to a gene: 4. The germline CDR1 and CDR2 sequences are SGHKS and YYEKEE (reference sequence). CDR3 nucleotides: TGTGCCAGCAGCTTGGACCGGGACAGGACCTACGAGCAGTACTTC. It is translated as CASSLDRDRTYEQYF.

J is TRBJ2-7 and V is TRBV9, with D uncertain. V was cut by 0 bases and J by 4 bases, with 11 bases left in between. CDR1 SGDLS and CDR2 YYNGEE come from the germline V gene. CDR3 size: 14 residues. The CDR3 bases are TGTGCCAGCAGCGTAGAACTATACTCTTACGAGCAGTACTTC. Translated, it gives CASSVELYSYEQYF.

The gene calls are TRBV4-1 and TRBJ2-7; unclear D gene. The V gene's germline CDR1 is MGHRA and CDR2 YSYEKL. The V and J ends lost 5 bases and 4 bases respectively, with 18 bases between them. The CDR3 totals 15 residues. CDR3 in amino acids: CASSETRFPGYEQYF. As DNA, the CDR3 is TGCGCCAGCAGCGAAACACGGTTTCCCGGGTACGAGCAGTACTTC.

The chain employs TRBV6-5 and TRBJ1-2, with a possible D match to TRBD1 (6 bases). The germline CDR1 and CDR2 sequences are MNHEY and SVGAGI. This CDR3 spans 11 amino acids. V shed 2 bases and J shed 8 bases, with 6 bases lying between them. DNA of the CDR3: TGTGCCAGCAGTTACGGGGGCGGCTACACCTTC. This codes for CASSYGGGYTF.

The CDR3 region is CASSLVQGGAFF. The CDR3 region has the DNA TGTGCCAGCAGCTTAGTACAGGGGGGAGCTTTCTTT. The V and J genes are TRBV7-9 and TRBJ1-1; 8 bases match TRBD1. Losses at the gene ends were 1 base for V and 10 bases for J; bases not matched to a gene: 2. This CDR3 spans 12 amino acids. Germline assignment: CDR1 SEHNR and CDR2 FQNEAQ (reference sequence).

V is TRBV6-5 and J is TRBJ1-3; the D gene is possibly TRBD1 (6 bases). The CDR3 runs 14 residues. CDR1 and CDR2 (germline): MNHEY, SVGAGI. V lost 5 bases and J 4 bases, leaving 12 bases between the germline ends. The CDR3 DNA reads TGTGCCAGCAGTGCAACAGGGACCGGAAACACCATATATTTT. It translates to CASSATGTGNTIYF.

The chain combines TRBV7-2 with TRBJ2-2; TRBD2 matches 8 bases. The CDR3 is 16 amino acids. Germline CDR1 reads SGHTA; CDR2 reads FQGNSA. The trim removed 5 bases at V and 4 bases at J, leaving 9 bases unmatched. This CDR3 is CASSPRGGILTGELFF. Written as DNA, the CDR3 is TGTGCCAGCAGCCCCCGGGGGGGGATCCTCACCGGGGAGCTGTTTTTT.

CDR3 sequence reads: CASSQGSVLQSAGELFF. In nucleotides, the CDR3 is TGCGCCAGCAGCCAAGGATCGGTCCTTCAAAGTGCCGGGGAGCTGTTTTTT. The chain carries TRBV4-3 and TRBJ2-2; no firm D call. This CDR3 spans 17 amino acids. Trimming took off 1 base at V and 6 bases at J, with 18 bases between the two ends. Germline-derived CDR1 and CDR2 are LGHNA and YSLEER.

The J gene is TRBJ2-4, the V gene TRBV27; 7 bases line up with TRBD2. The CDR3 spans 15 residues. V shed 5 bases, J shed 7 bases, and the junction held 11 bases outside the gene matches. The germline V gene encodes CDR1 MNHEY and CDR2 SMNVEV (reference sequence). The CDR3 DNA follows: TGTGCCAGCAGTCCTCAGCCCCTAGCGGCGAACATTCAGTACTTC. Translated: CASSPQPLAANIQYF.

This sequence joins TRBV15 and TRBJ2-1; D gene unclear. This CDR3 region has 13 residues. Germline CDR1 LNHNV, CDR2 YYDKDF (reference sequence). Trimming pared 1 base from V and 7 bases from J, leaving 8 bases between. CDR3: CATSRVEVNEQFF. Written as DNA, the CDR3 is TGTGCCACCAGCAGAGTCGAGGTTAATGAGCAGTTCTTC.

The CDR3 nucleotides read TGTGCCAGCAGTTTGTTGGCCCGCGGAGCCCCCTCGGAGCAGTACTTC. Translating it yields CASSLLARGAPSEQYF. The rearrangement links TRBV27 to TRBJ2-7; D is unclear. The CDR3 covers 16 residues. Trimming pared 3 bases from V and 7 bases from J, leaving 22 bases between. The germline V gene encodes CDR1 MNHEY and CDR2 SMNVEV (reference sequence).

V gene TRBV30 combines with J gene TRBJ2-4, with D possibly matching TRBD2 (5 bases). The CDR3 length is 13 residues. V lost 0 bases and J lost 8, with 11 bases in between. Germline V lookup: CDR1 GTSNPN, CDR2 SVGIG (reference sequence). CDR3 sequence reads: CAWSVGLADIQYF. The CDR3 coding sequence is TGTGCCTGGAGTGTTGGCCTAGCTGACATTCAGTACTTC.

The chain couples TRBV13 to TRBJ2-1, with 9 bases that match TRBD2. The germline V gene has CDR1 PRHDT and CDR2 FYEKMQ (reference sequence). The CDR3 runs to 16 residues. After removal of 1 base from V and 4 bases from J, the junction contained 5 bases not matched to a gene. CDR3 sequence reads: CASSLVLAGVYNEQFF. As DNA, the CDR3 is TGTGCCAGCAGCTTAGTTTTAGCGGGAGTGTACAATGAGCAGTTCTTC.

The rearrangement links TRBV4-1 to TRBJ2-3, with 13 bases aligning to TRBD2. The germline CDR1 and CDR2 sequences are MGHRA and YSYEKL. Trimming cost V 3 bases and J 3 bases; bases outside gene matches: 3. The CDR3 length is 16 residues. The CDR3 region is CASSQGLAGQTDTQYF. CDR3 nucleotides: TGCGCCAGCAGCCAGGGACTAGCGGGACAAACAGATACGCAGTATTTT.